The 6 T cell receptor beta chains presented below share a single source sample, sequenced in a study of early T cells in non-severe SARS-CoV-2 infection. One entry per CDR3 protein results from TCRdb running MiXCR on the 5' RACE reads. The sample consists of tens of thousands of distinct CDR3 sequences, around 5.7% of them appearing once. The sample consisted of whole blood, taken at baseline. These receptors were obtained from an adult who was a healthcare worker with PCR-confirmed SARS-CoV-2 infection or an uninfected control (not recorded which).

This clonotype was recorded many times. The chain couples TRBV5-1 to TRBJ2-1, with D possibly TRBD2 on 6 matching bases. Trimming took off 4 bases at V and 2 bases at J, with 13 bases between the two ends. This CDR3 spans 15 amino acids. Germline loops: CDR1 SGHRS, CDR2 YFSETQ. CDR3 residues: CASSPPAGTYNEQFF. The CDR3 nucleotides read TGCGCCAGCAGCCCTCCGGCGGGGACCTACAATGAGCAGTTCTTC. The variable domain in full, with the rest retrieved from reference TRBV5-1 and TRBJ2-1, is KAGVTQTPRYLIKTRGQQVTLSCSPISGHRSVSWYQQTPGQGLQFLFEYFSETQRNKGNFPGRFSGRQFSNSRSEMNVSTLELGDSALYLCASSPPAGTYNEQFFGPGTRLTVL.

This clonotype was counted only a few times. The chain is built from TRBV6-5 and TRBJ2-1; 8 bases line up with TRBD2. Per the germline V gene, CDR1 is MNHEY and CDR2 is SVGAGI. The length of the CDR3 is 15 residues. The V gene end was trimmed by 5 bases and the J gene end by 4 bases; junction bases not matched to a gene: 7. The CDR3 DNA follows: TGTGCCAGCAGTCCGGGACTAGACTCTTACAATGAGCAGTTCTTC. It translates to CASSPGLDSYNEQFF.

This clonotype was detected a few times. The chain employs TRBV20-1 and TRBJ1-2; D remains ambiguous. This CDR3 spans 12 amino acids. CDR1 is DFQATT, CDR2 SNEGSKA, per germline (reference sequence). Trimming cost V 0 bases and J 4 bases, with 6 bases left between them. CDR3 loop: CSAREGVYGYTF. CDR3 sequence (DNA): TGCAGTGCTAGAGAGGGAGTCTATGGCTACACCTTC.

This clonotype appeared many times. The rearrangement joins TRBV18 to TRBJ1-4; unclear D gene. The CDR3 runs 12 residues. Trimming took off 6 bases at V and 8 bases at J, with 10 bases between the two ends. CDR1 KGHSH and CDR2 LQKENI come from the germline V gene. The CDR3 DNA reads as TGTGCCAGCTCCCCGGGAGGCGAAAAACTGTTTTTT. Amino acids: CASSPGGEKLFF.

In this sample, this clonotype turned up many times. This chain uses TRBV29-1 with TRBJ1-5; no clear D. The V end was cut by 4 bases, the J end by 0 bases, with 7 bases between. This CDR3 spans 13 amino acids. Germline CDR1 reads SQVTM; CDR2 reads ANQGSEA. The CDR3, as DNA: TGCAGCGTTGGGCACAATAGCAATCAGCCCCAGCATTTT. The encoded protein is CSVGHNSNQPQHF.

In this sample, this clonotype turned up many times. This chain joins TRBV28 and TRBJ2-6, with TRBD1 matching over 8 bases. The germline CDR1 and CDR2 sequences are MDHEN and SYDVKM. This CDR3 contains 15 residues. V lost 6 bases, J lost 2 bases, and 3 bases stayed unmatched. CDR3 amino acids: CASRTQGAGANVLTF. CDR3 sequence (DNA): TGTGCCAGCAGAACACAGGGGGCTGGGGCCAACGTCCTGACTTTC.